This TCR beta chain is from a study of blood T cell repertoires in COVID-19. Study-wide background: PBMCs, B-cell-depleted T cells, or T cells provided the cDNA or gDNA that made up the material.

Methods used by the authors: How many nucleated cells were present was estimated from reference gene primer amplification. TCRdb keeps only in-frame clones here, not all; method: immunoSEQ multiplex PCR. V and J calls and clone size are as listed in that table; D and trimming were resolved from the DNA. The sample consists of 160,000 or so clones, approximately 80% of them appearing once. This clone was seen once. Trimming stripped 7 bases from V and 3 bases from J, with 7 bases between. The CDR3 is 11 residues long. Germline values: CDR1 SGDLS, CDR2 YYNGEE. The study assigned cohorts using participant-reported clinical history.

The source is a woman aged 45-65 years who had recovered from COVID-19. This chain joins TRBV9 and TRBJ1-2; D is ambiguous. Sequenced material: PBMCs or T cells enriched from blood (not recorded which). The chain's CDR3 is CASAGDYGYTF. The CDR3 DNA reads as TGTGCCAGCGCGGGTGACTATGGCTACACCTTC.